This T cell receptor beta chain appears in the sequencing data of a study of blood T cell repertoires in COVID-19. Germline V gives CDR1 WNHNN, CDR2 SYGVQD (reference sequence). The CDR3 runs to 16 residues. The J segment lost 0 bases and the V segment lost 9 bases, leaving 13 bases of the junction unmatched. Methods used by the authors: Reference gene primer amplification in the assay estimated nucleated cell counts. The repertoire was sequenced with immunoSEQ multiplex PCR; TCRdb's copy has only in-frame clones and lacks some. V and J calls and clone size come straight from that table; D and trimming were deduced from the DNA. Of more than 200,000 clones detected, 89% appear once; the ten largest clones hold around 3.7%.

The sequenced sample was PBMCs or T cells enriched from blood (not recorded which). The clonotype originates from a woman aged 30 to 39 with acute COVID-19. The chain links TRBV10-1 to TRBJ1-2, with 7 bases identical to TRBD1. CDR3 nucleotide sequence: TGCGCCAGTCCTTGGGCACAGGGGATTACTAACTATGGCTACACCTTC. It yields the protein CASPWAQGITNYGYTF.